Following are 21 T cell receptor beta chains from one sample sequenced in a study of blood T cells in healthy people across ages. PCR was performed a second time for roughly 7 to 11 cycles using a sample-barcoded 5' primer and a J-beta primer mix. MiXCR, applied by TCRdb to the 5' RACE reads, yields one record per CDR3 protein. The sample carries under 850,000 distinct CDR3 sequences, roughly 40% recorded once. Material: blood. The receptors stem from a man between 18 and 35 years old in good health.

This clonotype turned up a few times. V usage is TRBV7-2 and J usage is TRBJ1-5; unclear D gene. The CDR3 has 16 residues. Germline V gives CDR1 SGHTA, CDR2 FQGNSA. Trimming pared 1 base from V and 0 bases from J, leaving 10 bases between. The CDR3: CASSLGATFSNQPQHF. Written as DNA, the CDR3 is TGTGCCAGCAGCTTAGGGGCTACTTTTAGCAATCAGCCCCAGCATTTT.

This clonotype occurred many times. The J gene is TRBJ1-2, the V gene TRBV7-9; no clear D. V shed 2 bases and J shed 1 base, with 5 bases lying between them. Germline CDR1 and CDR2: SEHNR and FQNEAQ (reference sequence). The CDR3 is 13 amino acids. The CDR3 protein is CASSLSLNYGYTF. The CDR3, as DNA: TGTGCCAGCAGCTTAAGCCTTAACTATGGCTACACCTTC. The entire variable domain, with the rest obtained from reference TRBV7-9 and TRBJ1-2, is as follows: DTGVSQNPRHKITKRGQNVTFRCDPISEHNRLYWYRQTLGQGPEFLTYFQNEAQLEKSRLLSDRFSAERPKGSFSTLEIQRTEQGDSAMYLCASSLSLNYGYTFGSGTRLTVV.

V usage is TRBV10-3 and J usage is TRBJ2-1; D is ambiguous. The DNA matches TRBJ2-7 better at its end, which makes the J call doubtful. The CDR3 has 14 amino acids. CDR1 is ENHRY and CDR2 is SYGVKD in the germline V gene. For the CDR3, the DNA is TGTGCCATCAGTGAGTCAGTGACGGGCAATGAGCAGTACTTC. The encoded protein is CAISESVTGNEQYF.

The rearrangement links TRBV12-3 or TRBV12-4 to TRBJ1-6, with 9 positions matching TRBD1. The CDR3 covers 16 residues. With 5 bases clipped from V and 0 bases from J, the junction kept 2 bases outside the gene matches. The CDR3 region has the DNA TGTGCCAGCAGTCGGGACAGGGACTCCTATAATTCACCCCTCCACTTT. As protein: CASSRDRDSYNSPLHF.

This clonotype has only a few counts. V gene TRBV27 combines with J gene TRBJ2-3, with D possibly being TRBD1 or TRBD2 (5 bases each). With 7 bases removed from V and 3 bases from J, the gap between germline ends came to 17 bases. Germline loops: CDR1 MNHEY, CDR2 SMNVEV (reference sequence). The CDR3 has 15 amino acids. The CDR3 DNA sequence: TGTGCCAGCATTGGGAGACCGGGGCGTACAGATACGCAGTATTTT. This encodes CASIGRPGRTDTQYF.

This clonotype was recorded many times. The J gene is TRBJ1-6, the V gene TRBV12-3 or TRBV12-4, with a tentative D call TRBD1 (5 bases). Trimming left V 6 bases short and J 7 bases short, with 13 bases between. This CDR3 has 14 residues. CDR3 coding DNA: TGTGCCAGCAGCTTGACAGATACGAATTCACCCCTCCACTTT. Its translation is CASSLTDTNSPLHF.

This sequence joins TRBV2 and TRBJ1-1; D is uncertain. The CDR3 sequence is 13 residues long. Germline V CDR1 and CDR2: SNHLY, FYNNEI. V lost 3 bases to trimming and J lost 6 bases, with 11 bases between them. CDR3 amino acids: CASSDIRRPEAFF. As DNA, the CDR3 is TGTGCCAGCAGTGATATTCGACGACCTGAAGCTTTCTTT.

The V call is TRBV4-3, the J call TRBJ1-4, with D maybe TRBD1 (6 bases). From germline, CDR1 is LGHNA and CDR2 YSLEER. Between the trimmed V and J ends, which lost 0 bases and 2 bases, there was a span of 13 bases. There are 17 residues in the CDR3. The chain's CDR3 is CASSQDRGAHTNEKLFF. CDR3 nucleotides: TGCGCCAGCAGCCAAGATCGGGGGGCGCACACTAATGAAAAACTGTTTTTT.

For this clonotype: Since a much larger clone is just one base distant, this may be a read error. V gene TRBV2 combines with J gene TRBJ2-1, with TRBD2 matching 13 bases. The germline gives CDR1 SNHLY, CDR2 FYNNEI. This CDR3 has 16 amino acids. The V and J ends lost 11 bases and 6 bases, in that order; junction bases with no gene match: 13. CDR3 in DNA: TGTGCCGGCATTCCGACTAGCGGGGGGTGGGGCAATGAGCAGTTCTTC. It is translated as CAGIPTSGGWGNEQFF. Full variable domain (missing parts from reference TRBV2 and TRBJ2-1): EPEVTQTPSHQVTQMGQEVILRCVPISNHLYFYWYRQILGQKVEFLVSFYNNEISEKSEIFDDQFSVERPDGSNFTLKIRSTKLEDSAMYFCAGIPTSGGWGNEQFFGPGTRLTVL.

The chain is built from TRBV29-1 and TRBJ2-4, with a weak D call TRBD1 (6 bases). The DNA matches TRBJ2-7 better at its end, which makes the J call doubtful. The CDR3 is 13 amino acids. From germline, CDR1 is SQVTM and CDR2 ANQGSEA. The CDR3 DNA sequence: TGCAGCGTACAGGGTGGGAGCGCCTACGAGCAGTACTTC. Amino acid sequence: CSVQGGSAYEQYF.

The rearrangement joins TRBV28 to TRBJ1-2, with D hard to call. Deletions cut 5 bases from V and 0 bases from J, with 19 bases between. Germline CDR1 is MDHEN and CDR2 is SYDVKM. This CDR3 has 17 residues. The CDR3 coding sequence is TGTGCCAGCAGTCAGACTATCCCCACACAAGCTAACTATGGCTACACCTTC. Translated: CASSQTIPTQANYGYTF.

As for this clonotype: An end of the junction differs from the germline gene, which may be a read error. The chain employs TRBV18 and TRBJ1-5; D gene unclear. Germline V lookup: CDR1 KGHSH, CDR2 LQKENI. This CDR3 contains 15 residues. The CDR3 bases are TGTGCCAGCTCACCGGTCGTGGGTGGCAATCGGCCCCAGCATTTT. Encoded protein: CASSPVVGGNRPQHF. Complete variable domain (other parts from reference TRBV18 and TRBJ1-5): NAGVMQNPRHLVRRRGQEARLRCSPMKGHSHVYWYRQLPEEGLKFMVYLQKENIIDESGMPKERFSAEFPKEGPSILRIQQVVRGDSAAYFCASSPVVGGNRPQHFGDGTRLSIL.

This clonotype was counted ten times or more. The chain carries TRBV12-3 or TRBV12-4 and TRBJ1-2, with unresolved D. This CDR3 is built from 14 residues. V lost 6 bases and J 4 bases, leaving 15 bases between the germline ends. Here the CDR3 DNA reads TGTGCCAGCAGGAACCCCAAGAAAGGCTATGGCTACACCTTC. This codes for CASRNPKKGYGYTF.

The CDR3 coding sequence is TGTGCCAGCAGCTTAGATACGCAGGGCGCGAACACCGGGGAGCTGTTTTTT. Its protein product is CASSLDTQGANTGELFF. The rearrangement joins TRBV11-2 to TRBJ2-2; D might be TRBD1 (5 bases). V was pared by 0 bases and J by 0 bases, with 11 bases between. The CDR3 covers 17 residues. Per germline, CDR1 SGHAT and CDR2 FQNNGV.

The CDR3, as DNA: TGTGCCAGCAGTTCGCCAGGGGGCATCTCCTACAATGAGCAGTTCTTC. Translating it yields CASSSPGGISYNEQFF. This rearrangement joins TRBV28 to TRBJ2-1, with 8 bases aligning to TRBD1. Germline V lookup: CDR1 MDHEN, CDR2 SYDVKM. The V gene end was trimmed by 4 bases and the J gene end by 0 bases; junction bases not matched to a gene: 5. This CDR3 is 16 amino acids long.

There are a few counts of this clonotype. This rearrangement joins TRBV30 to TRBJ2-7, with a weak D call TRBD1 (6 bases). CDR3 size: 13 residues. Trimming left V 4 bases short and J 4 bases short, with 14 bases between. The germline CDR1 and CDR2 sequences are GTSNPN and SVGIG (reference sequence). The CDR3 here is CAWKPTGPYEQYF. The CDR3, as DNA: TGTGCCTGGAAACCCACAGGGCCGTACGAGCAGTACTTC.

The CDR3 region is CASSTGSNEKLFF. The CDR3 coding sequence is TGTGCCAGCAGTACAGGGTCCAATGAAAAACTGTTTTTT. The V call is TRBV25-1, the J call TRBJ1-4; perhaps TRBD1 as D (6 bases). The germline V gene encodes CDR1 MGHDK and CDR2 SYGVNS. With 5 bases removed from V and 5 bases from J, the gap between germline ends came to 9 bases. This CDR3 region has 13 residues.

J is TRBJ2-7 and V is TRBV6-1; TRBD2 is a possible D gene (7 bases). Germline assignment: CDR1 MNHNS and CDR2 SASEGT. This CDR3 spans 13 amino acids. V was clipped by 7 bases and J by 12 bases, with 22 bases between them. The CDR3 DNA follows: TGTGCCAGCACACCGGGGGGCCAGCGCCATTTGTACTTC. This translates into CASTPGGQRHLYF.

J is TRBJ1-6 and V is TRBV27, with 8 positions matching TRBD1. The CDR3 totals 16 residues. Trimming at V came to 5 bases and at J to 7 bases, leaving 10 bases not matched to a gene. Per germline, CDR1 MNHEY and CDR2 SMNVEV (reference sequence). This CDR3 is CASSTYQGARNSPLHF. The CDR3, as DNA: TGTGCCAGCAGTACTTACCAGGGGGCCAGGAATTCACCCCTCCACTTT.

This clonotype was seen a handful of times. The chain combines TRBV21-1 with TRBJ1-3; no check of the table's D call, TRBD1, against the DNA was made. TRBV21-1 is assigned pseudogene status. This CDR3 region has 17 residues. CDR3 loop: CASSKGKCGQRPDTIYF. The DNA of the CDR3 is TGTGCCAGCAGCAAAGGGAAATGCGGACAGAGGCCTGACACCATATATTTT.

In the case of this clonotype: Since a much larger clone is just one base distant, this may be a read error. The CDR3 spells CSARGQASHFSPLHF. The DNA of the CDR3 is TGCAGTGCTAGAGGTCAGGCCAGCCACTTTTCACCCCTCCACTTT. The chain has TRBV20-1 and TRBJ1-6; D is uncertain. Germline V CDR1 and CDR2: DFQATT, SNEGSKA (reference sequence). Trimming stripped 1 base from V and 9 bases from J, with 16 bases between. There are 15 residues in the CDR3.